This is a list of T cell receptor beta chains from one sample in a study of blood T cell repertoires in COVID-19. Clones were read by immunoSEQ multiplex PCR, and TCRdb kept only the in-frame ones, dropping some. The table lists more than 150,000 clones, about 87% of them singletons. The source material was peripheral blood. The receptors were gathered from a woman between 70 and 85 years old with COVID-19, enrolled during active disease. Both conserved end residues are part of each CDR3. The order of the fields is D gene, clone size, J gene, V gene, CDR3 DNA, CDR3 protein. A D gene is named only where the DNA matches it firmly. Expanded clones are given a class, and other clones once, few, many or no size at all.

D: TRBD1
size: NA
J: TRBJ1-4
V: TRBV10-3
DNA: TGTGCCATCAGTGAGCAGACAGGGTTAAATGAAAAACTGTTTTTT
CDR3: CAISEQTGLNEKLFF

D: NA
size: NA
J: TRBJ1-1
V: TRBV21-1
DNA: TGTGCCAGCAGCAAGAGGGGGCCGGGTAAAGGCGCTGAAGCTTTCTTT
CDR3: CASSKRGPGKGAEAFF

D: TRBD2
size: once
J: TRBJ2-5
V: TRBV30
DNA: TGTGCCTGGGAGGGCGGGAGTGTCGAGACCCAGTACTTC
CDR3: CAWEGGSVETQYF

D: TRBD1
size: NA
J: TRBJ2-7
V: TRBV4-1
DNA: TGCGCCAGCAGCCACGGGACAGGCGGTGGGTACGAGCAGTACTTC
CDR3: CASSHGTGGGYEQYF

D: NA
size: NA
J: TRBJ2-1
V: TRBV6-5
DNA: TGTGCCAGCATGGCAGACCGGGACACCTACAATGAGCAGTTCTTC
CDR3: CASMADRDTYNEQFF

D: NA
size: NA
J: TRBJ2-7
V: TRBV28
DNA: TGTGCCAGCAGTTTGGGCGACAGGAGCTCCTACGAGCAGTACTTC
CDR3: CASSLGDRSSYEQYF

D: NA
size: NA
J: TRBJ2-3
V: TRBV7-9
DNA: TGTGCCAGCAGCTTAGATGGACAGAACACAGATACGCAGTATTTT
CDR3: CASSLDGQNTDTQYF

D: TRBD1
size: NA
J: TRBJ2-1
V: TRBV28
DNA: TGTGCCAGCAGCTTTACCCGACAGGGAAGTTCCTACAATGAGCAGTTCTTC
CDR3: CASSFTRQGSSYNEQFF

D: TRBD2
size: once
J: TRBJ2-2
V: TRBV5-1
DNA: TGCGCCAGCAGCCCAGGCCCTAGCGGACCTAACACCGGGGAGCTGTTTTTT
CDR3: CASSPGPSGPNTGELFF

D: TRBD1
size: few
J: TRBJ1-5
V: TRBV19
DNA: TGTGCCAGTAGTATAGGACAGGGTGCCTATAGCAATCAGCCCCAGCATTTT
CDR3: CASSIGQGAYSNQPQHF

D: NA
size: NA
J: TRBJ2-4
V: TRBV3-1/TRBV3-2
DNA: TGTGCCAGCAGCCTCCTCCCCGGGGGAAACCTAGCCAAAAACATTCAGTACTTC
CDR3: CASSLLPGGNLAKNIQYF

D: NA
size: once
J: TRBJ2-3
V: TRBV6-4
DNA: TGTGCCAGCAGTGAACAAGGGGTCGCAGATACGCAGTATTTT
CDR3: CASSEQGVADTQYF

D: TRBD1
size: once
J: TRBJ1-2
V: TRBV10-3
DNA: TGTGCCATCAGTGGGACAGGGTACTATGGCTACACCTTC
CDR3: CAISGTGYYGYTF

D: TRBD2
size: NA
J: TRBJ2-5
V: TRBV9
DNA: TGTGCCAGCAGCGTAGTGGGTAGCGGGGACCAAGAGACCCAGTACTTC
CDR3: CASSVVGSGDQETQYF

D: NA
size: NA
J: TRBJ1-5
V: TRBV6-2/TRBV6-3
DNA: TGTGCCAGCAGTTACCACAGCCAAGATCAGCCCCAGCATTTT
CDR3: CASSYHSQDQPQHF

D: NA
size: NA
J: TRBJ1-1
V: TRBV19
DNA: TGTGCCAGTAGTGGAAGGGACATGGACACTGAAGCTTTCTTT
CDR3: CASSGRDMDTEAFF

D: NA
size: NA
J: TRBJ2-1
V: TRBV30
DNA: TGTGCCTGGAGCGGGGGGCGCAATGAGCAGTTCTTC
CDR3: CAWSGGRNEQFF

D: TRBD1
size: NA
J: TRBJ1-4
V: TRBV28
DNA: TGTGCCAGCAGTTTAGCGGGACAGGGGGACGAAAAACTGTTTTTT
CDR3: CASSLAGQGDEKLFF

D: TRBD1
size: NA
J: TRBJ1-5
V: TRBV12-3/TRBV12-4
DNA: TGTGCCAGCCTATTGACAGGGAATCAGCCCCAGCATTTT
CDR3: CASLLTGNQPQHF

D: NA
size: NA
J: TRBJ1-5
V: TRBV6-2/TRBV6-3
DNA: TGTGCCAGCAGCAAGGTAGGAGGAGGTCAGCCCCAGCATTTT
CDR3: CASSKVGGGQPQHF

D: TRBD1
size: NA
J: TRBJ1-1
V: TRBV7-2
DNA: TGTGCCAGCAGACGTAGGGACAGGGATTTGAACACTGAAGCTTTCTTT
CDR3: CASRRRDRDLNTEAFF

D: NA
size: NA
J: TRBJ2-1
V: TRBV6-6
DNA: TGTGCCAGCAGTTATCTAGCAATGGATGAGCAGTTCTTC
CDR3: CASSYLAMDEQFF

D: TRBD1
size: NA
J: TRBJ2-5
V: TRBV5-1
DNA: TGCGCCAGCAGCTTAGGACAGGGGGGGACCCAGTACTTC
CDR3: CASSLGQGGTQYF

D: NA
size: NA
J: TRBJ2-5
V: TRBV28
DNA: TGTGCCAGCAGTTTGCCCTACAGGAGCCAAGAGACCCAGTACTTC
CDR3: CASSLPYRSQETQYF

D: TRBD1
size: NA
J: TRBJ2-7
V: TRBV19
DNA: TGTGCCAGTAGTACCGGGACAGAATACGAGCAGTACTTC
CDR3: CASSTGTEYEQYF

D: NA
size: NA
J: TRBJ2-3
V: TRBV30
DNA: TGTGCCTGGAGTCGTGGAGGGATAGATACGCAGTATTTT
CDR3: CAWSRGGIDTQYF